This T cell receptor beta chain comes out of a study of neoadjuvant anti-PD-1 for oral cavity cancer. Points from the study as a whole: TCR analyses covered only a few patients per response group.

The repertoire was sequenced with immunoSEQ multiplex PCR; TCRdb's copy has only in-frame clones and lacks some. The sample gives over 15,000 clones, 66% of which show up once; around 2.7% is in the top ten. Note on this clone: Its antigen is not known.

The V end lost 1 base, the J end lost 6 bases, and 13 bases lay between the germline ends. Per the germline V gene, CDR1 is SGHAT and CDR2 is FQDESV (reference sequence). The CDR3 contains 15 residues. The genes are TRBV11-1 and TRBJ2-1, with D maybe TRBD2 (6 bases). This specimen consisted of PBMCs, obtained before nivolumab (anti-PD-1) treatment. This TCR came from a person aged 35-80 years with oral cavity squamous cell carcinoma. In nucleotides, the CDR3 is TGTGCCAGCAGCTTAGGGAGGCGGGACCGCAATGAGCAGTTCTTC. Its translation: CASSLGRRDRNEQFF.